This T cell receptor beta chain comes out of a study of OX40 agonist ivuxolimab in advanced cancers. In the study overall: Given to patients was ivuxolimab, an agonistic anti-OX40 (CD134) antibody. General observations from the study: The study found that CD8+ T cells averaged more expanded clones than CD4+.

Blood sampling took place at baseline, cycle 4 day 1, and cycle 7 day 1. Method: immunoSEQ multiplex PCR; TCRdb's copy keeps in-frame clones and lacks some. The sample lists fewer than 35,000 clones, 89% occurring once. The germline V and J ends were trimmed by 4 bases and 1 base, with 10 bases remaining between them. CDR1 is LNHNV and CDR2 is YYDKDF in the germline V gene (reference sequence). The CDR3 spans 14 residues. To note about this clone: No antigen is known for it.

This chain joins TRBV15 and TRBJ2-5; D is possibly TRBD1 (5 bases). The sample here was CD4+ or CD8+ T cells sorted from blood, taken in a trial of the OX40 agonist ivuxolimab. This receptor was obtained from an adult with an advanced solid tumor such as melanoma, head and neck, liver or kidney cancer. This CDR3 reads CATSTRQSQETQYF. The DNA of the CDR3 is TGTGCCACCAGCACTCGACAGAGCCAAGAGACCCAGTACTTC.